This passage covers 25 T cell receptor beta chains from one sample sequenced in a study of T cell changes during pregnancy in multiple sclerosis. Repertoires were generated with immunoSEQ multiplex PCR, while TCRdb's copy carries only in-frame clones and drops some. Of about 49,000 clones listed, 90% to 95% are singletons. The source material was CD8+ T cells from peripheral blood mononuclear cells, sampled before pregnancy. The receptor set was obtained from a female donor with multiple sclerosis, enrolled in a pregnancy study.

The V call is TRBV25-1, the J call TRBJ2-1; D remains unclear. V was shortened by 5 bases and J by 4 bases, with 3 bases between the two germline ends. The CDR3 spans 11 residues. Germline CDR1 MGHDK, CDR2 SYGVNS. The CDR3 protein is CASSLYNEQFF. In nucleotides, the CDR3 is TGTGCCAGCAGTCTATACAATGAGCAGTTCTTC.

The V and J genes are TRBV9 and TRBJ2-2, with 14 nucleotides matching TRBD2. Germline V gives CDR1 SGDLS, CDR2 YYNGEE. CDR3 length: 16 residues. V shed 4 bases, J shed 3 bases, and the junction held 2 bases outside the gene matches. DNA for the CDR3: TGTGCCAGCAGCACGGGACTAGCGGGGGACACCGGGGAGCTGTTTTTT. Translation gives CASSTGLAGDTGELFF.

The CDR3 DNA reads as TGTGCCTGGAGTGTACGGACAGGATACAATGAGCAGTTCTTC. This gives the protein CAWSVRTGYNEQFF. This chain uses TRBV30 with TRBJ2-1, with 7 bases lining up with TRBD1. V gave up 0 bases and J gave up 4 bases; unmatched junction bases: 3. Germline loops: CDR1 GTSNPN, CDR2 SVGIG (reference sequence). The CDR3 loop spans 14 amino acids.

The rearrangement uses TRBV9 and TRBJ2-1; D may be TRBD1 (6 bases). Per germline, CDR1 SGDLS and CDR2 YYNGEE. This CDR3 is 15 amino acids long. Trimming left V 4 bases short and J 3 bases short, with 14 bases between. CDR3 loop: CASSLSGGSYNEQFF. The CDR3 DNA sequence: TGTGCCAGCAGCCTTTCTGGGGGCAGCTACAATGAGCAGTTCTTC.

CDR3 protein: CASTSTGVGSNQPQHF. The DNA of the CDR3 is TGTGCCAGCACCTCTACAGGCGTGGGGAGCAATCAGCCCCAGCATTTT. J is TRBJ1-5 and V is TRBV28, with D tentatively TRBD1 (5 bases). Trimming took off 7 bases at V and 1 base at J, with 17 bases between the two ends. The germline V gene has CDR1 MDHEN and CDR2 SYDVKM. The CDR3 runs to 16 residues.

This sequence joins TRBV29-1 and TRBJ2-2, with 9 bases lining up with TRBD2. The germline CDR1 and CDR2 sequences are SQVTM and ANQGSEA. V shed 4 bases and J 0 bases; nucleotides not matched to a gene: 9. The CDR3 is 17 amino acids. CDR3 loop: CSVAWTSENTNTGELFF. DNA for the CDR3: TGCAGCGTTGCCTGGACTAGCGAGAATACGAACACCGGGGAGCTGTTTTTT.

This clone showed up just a few times. The chain carries TRBV2 and TRBJ1-5; D is undetermined. V lost 5 bases and J lost 4, with 9 bases in between. The length of the CDR3 is 13 residues. CDR1 SNHLY and CDR2 FYNNEI come from the germline V gene. Here the CDR3 reads CASSQGYNQPQHF. The DNA of the CDR3 is TGTGCCAGCAGTCAAGGCTATAATCAGCCCCAGCATTTT.

This chain joins TRBV19 and TRBJ1-1; D is unclear. Germline V gene lookup returns CDR1 LNHDA and CDR2 SQIVND (reference sequence). The CDR3 totals 13 residues. V lost 3 bases to trimming and J lost 8 bases, with 13 bases between them. This chain's CDR3 is CASSMEDGREAFF. The CDR3 DNA sequence: TGTGCCAGTAGTATGGAGGACGGCCGAGAAGCTTTCTTT. Full variable domain (rest looked up from reference TRBV19 and TRBJ1-1): DGGITQSPKYLFRKEGQNVTLSCEQNLNHDAMYWYRQDPGQGLRLIYYSQIVNDFQKGDIAEGYSVSREKKESFPLTVTSAQKNPTAFYLCASSMEDGREAFFGQGTRLTVV.

The CDR3 DNA reads TGTGCCAGCCACGGTTCGTTTAATGAAAAACTGTTTTTT. This gives the protein CASHGSFNEKLFF. This chain connects TRBV28 to TRBJ1-4; D unresolved. Germline V CDR1 and CDR2: MDHEN, SYDVKM. This CDR3 has 13 amino acids. The V end lost 8 bases, the J end lost 4 bases, and 11 bases lay between the germline ends. The whole variable domain, remainder taken from reference TRBV28 and TRBJ1-4, is DVKVTQSSRYLVKRTGEKVFLECVQDMDHENMFWYRQDPGLGLRLIYFSYDVKMKEKGDIPEGYSVSREKKERFSLILESASTNQTSMYLCASHGSFNEKLFFGSGTQLSVL.

This clone was seen once. The chain links TRBV5-4 to TRBJ2-7, with D maybe TRBD1 (6 bases). Deletions cut 0 bases from V and 4 bases from J, with 23 bases between. There are 18 residues in the CDR3. The germline gives CDR1 SGHNT, CDR2 YYREEE (reference sequence). DNA for the CDR3: TGTGCCAGCAGCTTGGTTGGGACACACTTTCGGAGCCCTTACGAGCAGTACTTC. This translates into CASSLVGTHFRSPYEQYF.

This rearrangement joins TRBV5-1 to TRBJ2-7, with 11 bases matching TRBD1. This CDR3 contains 15 residues. CDR1 and CDR2 from the germline V gene are SGHRS and YFSETQ. The J segment lost 6 bases and the V segment lost 1 base, leaving 6 bases of the junction unmatched. This chain's CDR3 is CASSLKDRGLPEQYF. In nucleotides, the CDR3 is TGCGCCAGCAGCTTGAAGGACAGGGGGCTTCCCGAGCAGTACTTC. Full variable domain (missing parts from reference TRBV5-1 and TRBJ2-7): KAGVTQTPRYLIKTRGQQVTLSCSPISGHRSVSWYQQTPGQGLQFLFEYFSETQRNKGNFPGRFSGRQFSNSRSEMNVSTLELGDSALYLCASSLKDRGLPEQYFGPGTRLTVT.

The CDR3 sequence is CASSLDSYEQYF. The CDR3 DNA sequence: TGTGCCAGCAGTTTAGACAGCTACGAGCAGTACTTC. The chain joins TRBV2 to TRBJ2-7; possible D gene TRBD1, 5 bases. The CDR3 is 12 amino acids. Deletions cut 5 bases from V and 3 bases from J, with 8 bases between. Germline lookup yields CDR1 SNHLY and CDR2 FYNNEI.

The chain has TRBV4-1 and TRBJ2-1; TRBD2 aligns across 7 bases. J gave up 6 bases and V 0 bases, and 2 bases lay outside the gene matches. There are 14 residues in the CDR3. Germline CDR1 MGHRA, CDR2 YSYEKL. The CDR3 loop is CASSQDQRGNEQFF. Here the CDR3 DNA reads TGCGCCAGCAGCCAAGATCAGCGGGGCAATGAGCAGTTCTTC.

The rearrangement uses TRBV5-1 and TRBJ2-7; TRBD1 is a possible D gene (6 bases). From germline, CDR1 is SGHRS and CDR2 YFSETQ. This CDR3 is built from 15 residues. V dropped 5 bases and J dropped 0 bases, with 15 bases sitting between them. In DNA form, the CDR3 reads TGCGCCAGCAGAGGGAACAGGGAGCTCTCCTACGAGCAGTACTTC. This gives the protein CASRGNRELSYEQYF.

This clone showed up just a few times. The chain couples TRBV29-1 to TRBJ2-7, with D perhaps matching TRBD2 (6 bases). The CDR3 runs to 13 residues. V gave up 7 bases and J gave up 0 bases, with 13 bases separating them. CDR1 and CDR2 (germline): SQVTM, ANQGSEA. The CDR3 DNA reads as TGCAGCGCCTTTAGCGGAAACTCCTACGAGCAGTACTTC. Protein product: CSAFSGNSYEQYF.

V usage is TRBV5-1 and J usage is TRBJ1-1, with unresolved D. Deletions cut 4 bases from V and 4 bases from J, with 11 bases between. The CDR3 sequence is 13 residues long. CDR1 SGHRS and CDR2 YFSETQ come from the germline V gene. As DNA, the CDR3 is TGCGCCAGCAGCCTAGTTGTGGGCACTGAAGCTTTCTTT. This encodes CASSLVVGTEAFF.

The J gene is TRBJ2-1, the V gene TRBV7-9, with D maybe TRBD2 (6 bases). The CDR3 extends over 15 amino acids. From germline, CDR1 is SEHNR and CDR2 FQNEAQ (reference sequence). With 5 bases removed from V and 3 bases from J, the gap between germline ends came to 14 bases. The CDR3 reads CASSPRDSNYNEQFF. CDR3 in DNA: TGTGCCAGCAGCCCACGGGACTCTAACTACAATGAGCAGTTCTTC. The whole variable domain, remainder taken from reference TRBV7-9 and TRBJ2-1, is DTGVSQNPRHKITKRGQNVTFRCDPISEHNRLYWYRQTLGQGPEFLTYFQNEAQLEKSRLLSDRFSAERPKGSFSTLEIQRTEQGDSAMYLCASSPRDSNYNEQFFGPGTRLTVL.

The rearrangement joins TRBV15 to TRBJ2-7, with 7 positions matching TRBD1. Germline V CDR1 and CDR2: LNHNV, YYDKDF (reference sequence). The CDR3 covers 13 residues. The V gene end was trimmed by 5 bases and the J gene end by 5 bases; junction bases not matched to a gene: 6. The CDR3 loop reads CATSRTGVHEQYF. The CDR3 DNA reads as TGTGCCACCAGCCGCACAGGGGTGCACGAGCAGTACTTC.

The V and J genes are TRBV10-1 and TRBJ2-1; D is perhaps TRBD2 (5 bases). V was clipped by 5 bases and J by 2 bases, with 10 bases between them. CDR1 is WNHNN, CDR2 SYGVQD, per germline (reference sequence). This CDR3 has 14 residues. In DNA form, the CDR3 reads TGCGCCAGCAGTCGGGGAGTCCCCTACAATGAGCAGTTCTTC. Translating it yields CASSRGVPYNEQFF.

The chain recombines TRBV13 with TRBJ1-2; a weak D match, TRBD1 (5 bases). V lost 2 bases to trimming and J lost 6 bases, with 28 bases between them. This CDR3 is built from 19 residues. Germline loops: CDR1 PRHDT, CDR2 FYEKMQ (reference sequence). Here the CDR3 DNA reads TGTGCCAGCAGCTTATTCATGCAGGTACAGGCCGAATCTAGAAATGGCTACACCTTC. Translating gives CASSLFMQVQAESRNGYTF.

V gene TRBV13 combines with J gene TRBJ2-1, with TRBD1 identical over 9 bases. In germline, CDR1 is PRHDT, CDR2 FYEKMQ (reference sequence). The CDR3 is made up of 15 amino acids. J lost 10 bases, V lost 4 bases, and 11 bases had no gene match. CDR3 residues: CASSSRDRALGEQFF. CDR3 DNA: TGTGCCAGCAGCTCCCGGGACAGGGCCTTAGGGGAGCAGTTCTTC.

The J gene is TRBJ2-1, the V gene TRBV7-9; D is possibly TRBD2 (5 bases). Germline V gene data show CDR1 as SEHNR and CDR2 as FQNEAQ (reference sequence). V was cut by 6 bases and J by 2 bases, with 17 bases left in between. The CDR3 is 16 amino acids. CDR3 in amino acids: CASSPASGLTYNEQFF. The CDR3 nucleotides read TGTGCCAGCAGTCCGGCCAGCGGCCTGACCTACAATGAGCAGTTCTTC.

The chain employs TRBV11-3 and TRBJ2-1; the match to TRBD1 covers 7 bases. The germline CDR1 and CDR2 sequences are SGHNT and YENEEA. The ends lost 5 bases at V and 4 bases at J; junction bases unmatched: 11. The CDR3 covers 16 residues. The CDR3 protein is CASSREGGQEYNEQFF. The CDR3 region has the DNA TGTGCCAGCAGCCGAGAGGGCGGACAGGAGTACAATGAGCAGTTCTTC.

DNA for the CDR3: TGCGCCAGCAGCCCCGGGACAGGAGTCACCGGGGAGCTGTTTTTT. Its translation: CASSPGTGVTGELFF. The chain carries TRBV5-1 and TRBJ2-2, with 8 bases identical to TRBD1. V lost 4 bases, J lost 4 bases, and 6 bases stayed unmatched. Germline lookup yields CDR1 SGHRS and CDR2 YFSETQ. The CDR3 has 15 residues.

The chain has TRBV13 and TRBJ2-7; 8 positions agree with TRBD2. The ends lost 5 bases at V and 3 bases at J; junction bases unmatched: 12. This CDR3 has 16 residues. Germline V CDR1 and CDR2: PRHDT, FYEKMQ (reference sequence). For the CDR3, the DNA is TGTGCCAGCAGCCCGCTGGATAGCGGGGCCGACTACGAGCAGTACTTC. Protein: CASSPLDSGADYEQYF.